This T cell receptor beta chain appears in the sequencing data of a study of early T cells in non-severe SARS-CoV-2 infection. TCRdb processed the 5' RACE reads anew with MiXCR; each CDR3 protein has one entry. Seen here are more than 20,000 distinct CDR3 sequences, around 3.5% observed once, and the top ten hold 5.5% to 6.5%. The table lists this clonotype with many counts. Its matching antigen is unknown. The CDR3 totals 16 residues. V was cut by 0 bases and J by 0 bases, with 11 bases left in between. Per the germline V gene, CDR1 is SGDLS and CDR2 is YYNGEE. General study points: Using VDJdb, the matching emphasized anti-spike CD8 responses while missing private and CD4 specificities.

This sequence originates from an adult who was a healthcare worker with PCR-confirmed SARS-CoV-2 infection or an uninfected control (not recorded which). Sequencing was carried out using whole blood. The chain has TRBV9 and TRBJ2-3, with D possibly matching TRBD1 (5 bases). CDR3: CASSVGGTPSTDTQYF. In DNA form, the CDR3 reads TGTGCCAGCAGCGTAGGGGGCACTCCTAGCACAGATACGCAGTATTTT.